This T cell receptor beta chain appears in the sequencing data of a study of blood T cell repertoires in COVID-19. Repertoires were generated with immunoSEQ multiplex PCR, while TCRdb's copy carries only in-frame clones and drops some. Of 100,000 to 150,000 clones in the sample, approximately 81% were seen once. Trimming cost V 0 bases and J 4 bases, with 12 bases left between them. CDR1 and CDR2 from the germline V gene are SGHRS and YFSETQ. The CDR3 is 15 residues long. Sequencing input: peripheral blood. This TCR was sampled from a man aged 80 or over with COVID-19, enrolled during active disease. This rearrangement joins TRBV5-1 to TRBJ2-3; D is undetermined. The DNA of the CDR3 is TGCGCCAGCAGCTTGGGCCAGGTCGTCCCAGATACGCAGTATTTT. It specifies CASSLGQVVPDTQYF.